Listed below are T cell receptor beta chains from one sample, sequenced in a study of early T cells in non-severe SARS-CoV-2 infection. TCRdb recomputed calls from the 5' RACE reads with MiXCR, one row per CDR3 protein. The data hold 60,000 to 75,000 distinct CDR3 sequences, with about 12% observed a single time. The sequenced sample was whole blood, obtained at baseline. Receptors originate from an adult who was a healthcare worker with PCR-confirmed SARS-CoV-2 infection or an uninfected control (not recorded which). Both conserved end residues are part of each CDR3. The D gene is left open where the match is weak. Clone size is shown for a subset of rows, as once, few, many or a class of expanded clone.

V gene	clone size	D gene	J gene	CDR3 DNA	CDR3 protein
TRBV10-1	few	TRBD1	TRBJ2-1	TGCGCCAGCAGTGAGGCCCCGAGGGACAGGGGAAACAATGAGCAGTTCTTC	CASSEAPRDRGNNEQFF
TRBV30	.	TRBD1	TRBJ2-6	TGTGCCTGGAGCAGGGGGTACGGGGCCAACGTCCTGACTTTC	CAWSRGYGANVLTF
TRBV7-2	.	TRBD2	TRBJ2-7	TGTGCCAGCAGCCTGCTAGCGGGGGGCCTCGGCGAGCAGTACTTC	CASSLLAGGLGEQYF
TRBV28	few	.	TRBJ2-1	TGTGCCAGCAGTTTAACGGGGGCGGACAATGAGCAGTTCTTC	CASSLTGADNEQFF
TRBV7-2	.	.	TRBJ2-1	TGTGCCAGCAGCTTGGGATTCCTCAATGAGCAGTTCTTC	CASSLGFLNEQFF
TRBV11-2	few	TRBD1	TRBJ2-1	TGTGCCAGCAGCTCCCGACAGGGTGGTTCCTACAATGAGCAGTTCTTC	CASSSRQGGSYNEQFF
TRBV7-6	few	.	TRBJ2-5	TGTGCCAGCAGCTTAGCTTGGACTTCCCAAGAGACCCAGTACTTC	CASSLAWTSQETQYF
TRBV27	many	TRBD2	TRBJ2-1	TGTGCCAGCAGTCTCGGGCTAGCGGGGTCCTATGAGCAGTTCTTC	CASSLGLAGSYEQFF
TRBV12-3/TRBV12-4	few	.	TRBJ2-7	TGTGCCAGCAGTCCATGGGCCGATTCCTACGAGCAGTACTTC	CASSPWADSYEQYF
TRBV27	.	TRBD2	TRBJ2-5	TGTGCCAGCAGTTGGGCTAGCGGTGAAGAGACCCAGTACTTC	CASSWASGEETQYF
TRBV7-9	few	.	TRBJ2-3	TGTGCCAGCAGCTTAGGGTTCAGCCCAGATACGCAGTATTTT	CASSLGFSPDTQYF
TRBV28	.	.	TRBJ2-5	TGTGCCAGCAGTTTAGAGGGGGGCTCAAACCAAGAGACCCAGTACTTC	CASSLEGGSNQETQYF
TRBV12-3/TRBV12-4	few	TRBD1	TRBJ2-3	TGTGCCAGCAGCCCCCAGAGGCCGGGACAGGGGTCAGATACGCAGTATTTT	CASSPQRPGQGSDTQYF
TRBV3-1	.	.	TRBJ2-7	TGTGCCAGCAGCCAAATACCACACGAGCAGTACTTC	CASSQIPHEQYF
TRBV5-4	many	.	TRBJ2-3	TGTGCCAGCAGCTTGCTAGGCAGGGACCAAGAGCGGGATACGCAGTATTTT	CASSLLGRDQERDTQYF
TRBV19	many	.	TRBJ2-3	TGTGCCAGTAGTACCCAAACTTCCGGGGGGCTGACAGATACGCAGTATTTT	CASSTQTSGGLTDTQYF
TRBV7-9	.	.	TRBJ1-1	TGTGCCAGCAGCTTTGGGGGAAAATCTGAAGCTTTCTTT	CASSFGGKSEAFF